Below are 31 T cell receptor beta chains sequenced from a single sample in a study of blood T cell repertoires in COVID-19. Generated by immunoSEQ multiplex PCR, the TCRdb table keeps only in-frame clones and is missing some. In the table there are 250,000 to 300,000 clones, about nine tenths of which are singletons. Sequencing was performed on PBMCs or T cells enriched from blood (not recorded which). These receptors all come from a man aged 18-30 years who had recovered from COVID-19.

This clone was counted a single time. CDR3 region: CASSRSGTERYNEQFF. The CDR3 DNA reads as TGTGCCAGCAGCAGATCCGGGACAGAGAGATACAATGAGCAGTTCTTC. The rearrangement uses TRBV7-2 and TRBJ2-1; 7 bases match TRBD1. J was trimmed by 4 bases and V by 5 bases; bases with no gene match: 11. The CDR3 totals 16 residues. The V gene's germline CDR1 is SGHTA and CDR2 FQGNSA.

The chain links TRBV19 to TRBJ1-1; D perhaps matches TRBD1 (5 bases). Deletions cut 6 bases from V and 1 base from J, with 9 bases between. Germline loops: CDR1 LNHDA, CDR2 SQIVND (reference sequence). The CDR3 consists of 13 residues. This CDR3 reads CASSSGGNTEAFF. As DNA, the CDR3 is TGTGCCAGTAGCTCCGGGGGGAACACTGAAGCTTTCTTT.

The rearrangement joins TRBV5-6 to TRBJ1-5, with 8 bases matching TRBD1. This CDR3 has 14 residues. The V gene end was trimmed by 2 bases and the J gene end by 4 bases; junction bases not matched to a gene: 2. Germline V lookup: CDR1 SGHDT, CDR2 YYEEEE. The CDR3 reads CASSFGTGNQPQHF. The CDR3 bases are TGTGCCAGCAGCTTCGGGACAGGAAATCAGCCCCAGCATTTT.

This clone was detected only a few times. V and J are TRBV28 and TRBJ1-5; 7 bases are a match to TRBD1. V was clipped by 3 bases and J by 6 bases; unmatched bases: 11. The V gene's germline CDR1 is MDHEN and CDR2 SYDVKM. The CDR3 has 16 residues. The CDR3 DNA reads as TGTGCCAGCAGTTTGCCGACAGGGACCGGGATTCAGCCCCAGCATTTT. This translates into CASSLPTGTGIQPQHF.

The chain combines TRBV4-1 with TRBJ2-7; D may be TRBD2 (5 bases). V lost 8 bases to trimming and J lost 5 bases, with 16 bases between them. The germline gives CDR1 MGHRA, CDR2 YSYEKL. CDR3 length equals 13 residues. The CDR3 is CASGSGPRDEQYF. CDR3 bases: TGCGCCAGCGGAAGCGGCCCTCGGGACGAGCAGTACTTC.

V usage is TRBV5-1 and J usage is TRBJ1-1; 7 nucleotides agree with TRBD1. Trimming at V came to 2 bases and at J to 0 bases, leaving 4 bases not matched to a gene. In germline, CDR1 is SGHRS, CDR2 YFSETQ. The CDR3 consists of 15 residues. The CDR3 spells CASSLGDSLNTEAFF. As DNA, the CDR3 is TGCGCCAGCAGCTTAGGGGACAGCTTGAACACTGAAGCTTTCTTT.

The rearrangement links TRBV28 to TRBJ1-1; D is uncertain. The germline CDR1 and CDR2 sequences are MDHEN and SYDVKM. The V end was cut by 3 bases, the J end by 0 bases, with 8 bases between. CDR3 length: 14 amino acids. CDR3 nucleotide sequence: TGTGCCAGCAGTTTGTGGGCAGTGAACACTGAAGCTTTCTTT. Amino acids: CASSLWAVNTEAFF.

This clone was detected once. The chain is built from TRBV30 and TRBJ1-1, with a weak D call TRBD1 (6 bases). Per the germline V gene, CDR1 is GTSNPN and CDR2 is SVGIG (reference sequence). Deletions cut 2 bases from V and 5 bases from J, with 15 bases between. This CDR3 region has 14 residues. This CDR3 reads CAWSTGTGLTEAFF. The CDR3 nucleotides are TGTGCCTGGAGTACAGGTACAGGGTTGACTGAAGCTTTCTTT.

The chain joins TRBV6-5 to TRBJ2-1, with 11 bases that match TRBD2. The CDR3 is made up of 15 amino acids. Germline V gene lookup returns CDR1 MNHEY and CDR2 SVGAGI. Losses at the gene ends were 5 bases for V and 4 bases for J; bases not matched to a gene: 4. CDR3: CASSMASGGYNEQFF. In nucleotides, the CDR3 is TGTGCCAGCAGTATGGCTAGCGGGGGGTACAATGAGCAGTTCTTC.

The rearrangement uses TRBV6-5 and TRBJ1-2; 9 nucleotides line up with TRBD1. Trimming took 6 bases from V and 7 from J; bases not matched to a gene: 9. CDR3 length: 14 residues. Germline CDR1 is MNHEY and CDR2 is SVGAGI. CDR3 region: CASSHPGQGRGYTF. Written as DNA, the CDR3 is TGTGCCAGCAGCCACCCGGGACAGGGACGTGGCTACACCTTC.

The rearrangement links TRBV5-4 to TRBJ1-6; 9 bases match TRBD1. The trim removed 4 bases at V and 7 bases at J, leaving 3 bases unmatched. The CDR3 length is 14 residues. The germline V gene has CDR1 SGHNT and CDR2 YYREEE (reference sequence). The CDR3 DNA sequence: TGTGCCAGCAGCCTACAGGGGGCCAATTCACCCCTCCACTTT. Its translation is CASSLQGANSPLHF.

The rearrangement joins TRBV5-1 to TRBJ2-3, with D perhaps TRBD2 (6 bases). This CDR3 contains 16 residues. Germline V gene sequence: CDR1 SGHRS, CDR2 YFSETQ. Between the trimmed V and J ends, which lost 1 base and 0 bases, there was a span of 12 bases. CDR3 in amino acids: CASSLFPSASTDTQYF. The CDR3 nucleotides are TGCGCCAGCAGCTTGTTTCCTAGCGCTAGCACAGATACGCAGTATTTT.

V usage is TRBV4-1 and J usage is TRBJ2-3; 12 bases map to TRBD2. The germline V gene encodes CDR1 MGHRA and CDR2 YSYEKL. There are 18 residues in the CDR3. V shed 2 bases, J shed 5 bases, and the junction held 11 bases outside the gene matches. The CDR3, as DNA: TGCGCCAGCAGCCAACCCAGGGCTAGCGGGGGGGCGATAGATACGCAGTATTTT. Its protein product is CASSQPRASGGAIDTQYF.

This chain joins TRBV29-1 and TRBJ1-4, with D perhaps TRBD1 (6 bases). Germline V CDR1 and CDR2: SQVTM, ANQGSEA. This CDR3 comprises 14 residues. V lost 4 bases and J lost 0, with 9 bases in between. CDR3 in amino acids: CSVARGSTNEKLFF. Here the CDR3 DNA reads TGCAGCGTTGCAAGGGGGTCAACTAATGAAAAACTGTTTTTT.

Only one count was recorded for this clone. The chain combines TRBV7-2 with TRBJ1-5, with unresolved D. Per germline, CDR1 SGHTA and CDR2 FQGNSA. V was cut by 1 base and J by 2 bases, with 6 bases left in between. The CDR3 has 14 residues. CDR3 sequence (DNA): TGTGCCAGCAGCTTAGATAGTGGCAATCAGCCCCAGCATTTT. This encodes CASSLDSGNQPQHF. Using reference TRBV7-2 and TRBJ1-5 for the parts outside the CDR3, the full variable domain is GAGVSQSPSNKVTEKGKDVELRCDPISGHTALYWYRQSLGQGLEFLIYFQGNSAPDKSGLPSDRFSAERTGGSVSTLTIQRTQQEDSAVYLCASSLDSGNQPQHFGDGTRLSIL.

The chain uses TRBV28 and TRBJ2-3, with 11 bases aligning to TRBD2. From germline, CDR1 is MDHEN and CDR2 SYDVKM. The J segment lost 0 bases and the V segment lost 6 bases, leaving 2 bases of the junction unmatched. This CDR3 is built from 15 residues. CDR3: CASRRTSGSTDTQYF. As DNA, the CDR3 is TGTGCCAGCAGGAGGACTAGCGGGAGCACAGATACGCAGTATTTT.

The chain carries TRBV19 and TRBJ2-1; 14 nucleotides agree with TRBD2. The V segment lost 6 bases and the J segment 7 bases; nucleotides outside the gene matches: 5. Germline assignment: CDR1 LNHDA and CDR2 SQIVND (reference sequence). The CDR3 spans 15 residues. The CDR3 is CASRTSGGAANEQFF. The CDR3 nucleotides are TGTGCCAGTAGGACTAGCGGGGGGGCAGCAAATGAGCAGTTCTTC.

This sequence joins TRBV29-1 and TRBJ1-5; 8 bases line up with TRBD1. The CDR3 runs to 15 residues. Germline-derived CDR1 and CDR2 are SQVTM and ANQGSEA. J lost 6 bases, V lost 2 bases, and 9 bases had no gene match. The CDR3, as DNA: TGCAGCGTTGAAAAAGGCAGGGGGCTTAGTCAGCCCCAGCATTTT. Translation gives CSVEKGRGLSQPQHF. Based on the CDR3 plus reference TRBV29-1 and TRBJ1-5, the full variable domain is SAVISQKPSRDICQRGTSLTIQCQVDSQVTMMFWYRQQPGQSLTLIATANQGSEATYESGFVIDKFPISRPNLTFSTLTVSNMSPEDSSIYLCSVEKGRGLSQPQHFGDGTRLSIL.

This clone was recorded once. The chain joins TRBV6-5 to TRBJ1-2, with D possibly being TRBD1 (5 bases). From germline, CDR1 is MNHEY and CDR2 SVGAGI. V lost 6 bases to trimming and J lost 1 base, with 12 bases between them. The CDR3 is 14 amino acids. The CDR3, as DNA: TGTGCCAGCAGCGGGGGACGGATTAACTATGGCTACACCTTC. Translated, it gives CASSGGRINYGYTF.

The chain links TRBV6-5 to TRBJ2-5; the match to TRBD2 covers 7 bases. This CDR3 spans 15 amino acids. Germline V gene lookup returns CDR1 MNHEY and CDR2 SVGAGI. With 6 bases clipped from V and 0 bases from J, the junction kept 7 bases outside the gene matches. The DNA of the CDR3 is TGTGCCAGCAGAAATAGCGGGTATGACCAAGAGACCCAGTACTTC. Translation: CASRNSGYDQETQYF.

The chain is built from TRBV2 and TRBJ2-7; 9 positions agree with TRBD1. In germline, CDR1 is SNHLY, CDR2 FYNNEI. Trimming cost V 4 bases and J 5 bases; bases outside gene matches: 12. The CDR3 has 16 residues. CDR3 loop: CASSGERDRVGNEQYF. The CDR3 bases are TGTGCCAGCAGTGGGGAGCGGGACAGGGTGGGAAACGAGCAGTACTTC.

V and J are TRBV15 and TRBJ1-1, with D unresolved. Trimming stripped 5 bases from V and 1 base from J, with 14 bases between. Germline CDR1 and CDR2: LNHNV and YYDKDF (reference sequence). CDR3 length: 15 amino acids. The CDR3 nucleotides are TGTGCCACCAGCTTCCTGGTCGGTCAGAACACTGAAGCTTTCTTT. Amino acid sequence: CATSFLVGQNTEAFF.

The rearrangement joins TRBV28 to TRBJ1-4, with D unclear. Germline V lookup: CDR1 MDHEN, CDR2 SYDVKM. The CDR3 runs 16 residues. The ends were cut back, 1 base at V and 3 bases at J, with 12 bases in the middle. The CDR3 loop reads CASSLSRRSPNEKLFF. CDR3 nucleotides: TGTGCCAGCAGTTTATCTCGCAGGTCCCCTAATGAAAAACTGTTTTTT.

The chain links TRBV21-1 to TRBJ2-5; TRBD2, the table's D call, lacks a check against the DNA. TRBV21-1 is deemed a pseudogene. The CDR3 runs 18 residues. The CDR3 region has the DNA TGTGCCAGCAGCAAGCTTAAGTCTAGCGGGCTTAAAATGGAGACCCAGTACTTC. Translated, it gives CASSKLKSSGLKMETQYF.

The V call is TRBV5-4, the J call TRBJ1-1, with 11 bases identical to TRBD1. The CDR3 extends over 16 amino acids. V dropped 4 bases and J dropped 6; count of bases not matched to a gene: 11. From germline, CDR1 is SGHNT and CDR2 YYREEE (reference sequence). CDR3 region: CASSPSAGTGGPEAFF. The DNA of the CDR3 is TGTGCCAGCAGCCCATCCGCCGGGACAGGGGGGCCTGAAGCTTTCTTT.

This chain joins TRBV10-3 and TRBJ2-7; 11 bases match TRBD2. Germline trimming cut 3 bases from V and 2 bases from J; bases unmatched to any gene: 9. Germline CDR1 is ENHRY and CDR2 is SYGVKD. This CDR3 has 17 amino acids. The CDR3, as DNA: TGTGCCATCAGTGAAGGGACTAGCGGACTCAAGACCTACGAGCAGTACTTC. As protein: CAISEGTSGLKTYEQYF.

The chain recombines TRBV7-2 with TRBJ2-7, with 8 bases fitting TRBD1. The CDR3 is 14 amino acids. The J segment lost 2 bases and the V segment lost 5 bases, leaving 5 bases of the junction unmatched. Germline V CDR1 and CDR2: SGHTA, FQGNSA. Here the CDR3 reads CASSPRTGPYEQYF. As DNA, the CDR3 is TGTGCCAGCAGCCCCCGGACAGGGCCCTACGAGCAGTACTTC.

The genes are TRBV18 and TRBJ2-3, with D possibly being TRBD2 (6 bases). Germline CDR1 is KGHSH and CDR2 is LQKENI. Trimming took 3 bases from V and 5 from J, leaving 12 bases between them. The CDR3 loop spans 14 amino acids. DNA of the CDR3: TGTGCCAGCTCACCTGGATTGGAGGGAGATACGCAGTATTTT. This codes for CASSPGLEGDTQYF. Based on the CDR3 plus reference TRBV18 and TRBJ2-3, the full variable domain is NAGVMQNPRHLVRRRGQEARLRCSPMKGHSHVYWYRQLPEEGLKFMVYLQKENIIDESGMPKERFSAEFPKEGPSILRIQQVVRGDSAAYFCASSPGLEGDTQYFGPGTRLTVL.

The chain couples TRBV28 to TRBJ1-2; 8 nucleotides match TRBD1. Germline assignment: CDR1 MDHEN and CDR2 SYDVKM. The CDR3 extends over 14 amino acids. The V and J ends lost 6 bases and 4 bases, in that order; junction bases with no gene match: 7. CDR3: CASRRTGILYGYTF. Here the CDR3 DNA reads TGTGCCAGCAGGCGGACAGGGATCCTCTATGGCTACACCTTC.

The chain combines TRBV20-1 with TRBJ2-1; 9 positions match TRBD2. The germline V gene has CDR1 DFQATT and CDR2 SNEGSKA (reference sequence). CDR3 length equals 15 residues. With 3 bases clipped from V and 8 bases from J, the junction kept 11 bases outside the gene matches. CDR3 sequence: CSASRLAGGPYEQFF. As DNA, the CDR3 is TGCAGTGCTAGTAGACTGGCGGGGGGGCCGTATGAGCAGTTCTTC.

J is TRBJ2-3 and V is TRBV7-3, with 11 positions matching TRBD2. The CDR3 spans 16 residues. J lost 6 bases, V lost 4 bases, and 9 bases had no gene match. Germline CDR1 reads SGHTA; CDR2 reads FQGTGA. The CDR3 loop is CASSWGLADPSDTQYF. CDR3 DNA sequence: TGTGCCAGCAGCTGGGGACTAGCGGACCCGTCGGATACGCAGTATTTT.